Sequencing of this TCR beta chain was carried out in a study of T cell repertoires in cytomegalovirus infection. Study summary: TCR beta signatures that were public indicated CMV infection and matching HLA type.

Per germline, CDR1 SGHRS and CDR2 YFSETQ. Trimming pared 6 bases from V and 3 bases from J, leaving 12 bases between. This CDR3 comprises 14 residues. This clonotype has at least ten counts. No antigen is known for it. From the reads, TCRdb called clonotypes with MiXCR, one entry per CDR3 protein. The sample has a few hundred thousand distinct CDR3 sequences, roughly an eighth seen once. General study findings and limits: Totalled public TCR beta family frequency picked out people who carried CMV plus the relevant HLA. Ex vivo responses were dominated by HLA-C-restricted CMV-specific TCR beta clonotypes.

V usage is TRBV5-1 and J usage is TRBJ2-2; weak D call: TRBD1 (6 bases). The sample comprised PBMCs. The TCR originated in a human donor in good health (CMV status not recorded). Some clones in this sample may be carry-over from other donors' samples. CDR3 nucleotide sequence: TGCGCCAGCAAAACAGGGACCGACACCGGGGAGCTGTTTTTT. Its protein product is CASKTGTDTGELFF.